Listed here are 5 T cell receptor beta chains from one sample, sequenced in a study of T cell responses to AZD1222 COVID-19 vaccine. The method was immunoSEQ multiplex PCR; TCRdb's version includes in-frame clones alone and lacks a portion of them. The table shows approximately 140,000 clones, with roughly nine tenths occurring only once. The sample here was peripheral blood, taken 28 days after the second AZD1222 dose. The receptor source for this set is an adult who received the AZD1222 COVID-19 vaccine.

This rearrangement joins TRBV12-3 or TRBV12-4 to TRBJ1-1; D is uncertain. The CDR3 has 13 amino acids. Trimming stripped 2 bases from V and 4 bases from J, with 8 bases between. In nucleotides, the CDR3 is TGTGCCAGCAGTTTAATGGCGAGCACTGAAGCTTTCTTT. Translation: CASSLMASTEAFF.

The genes are TRBV28 and TRBJ2-1; perhaps TRBD1 as D (6 bases). With 5 bases removed from V and 4 bases from J, the gap between germline ends came to 15 bases. From germline, CDR1 is MDHEN and CDR2 SYDVKM. The CDR3 is 15 residues long. The DNA of the CDR3 is TGTGCCAGCAGTCCTCGGACAGATAATTACAATGAGCAGTTCTTC. Translating gives CASSPRTDNYNEQFF.

Sample share makes this clone medium-sized. The rearrangement joins TRBV10-2 to TRBJ1-1; D is undetermined. This CDR3 spans 15 amino acids. V was clipped by 2 bases and J by 0 bases, with 10 bases between them. The V gene's germline CDR1 is WSHSY and CDR2 SAAADI. CDR3 DNA sequence: TGCGCCAGCAGTGAGCCGGGAGAGGTGAACACTGAAGCTTTCTTT. This sequence encodes CASSEPGEVNTEAFF.

V and J are TRBV28 and TRBJ1-2, with 7 nucleotides matching TRBD1. Germline CDR1 is MDHEN and CDR2 is SYDVKM. The ends lost 0 bases at V and 2 bases at J; junction bases unmatched: 0. This CDR3 has 14 amino acids. Written as DNA, the CDR3 is TGTGCCAGCAGTTTATGGGGACAGAACTATGGCTACACCTTC. This encodes CASSLWGQNYGYTF.

This chain connects TRBV2 to TRBJ1-1, with 7 bases that match TRBD1. Germline CDR1 SNHLY, CDR2 FYNNEI. The CDR3 has 16 amino acids. The V gene end was trimmed by 7 bases and the J gene end by 1 base; junction bases not matched to a gene: 12. CDR3 nucleotide sequence: TGTGCCAGCAACCAGGGGGGGCGACGCGCGAACACTGAAGCTTTCTTT. Residues: CASNQGGRRANTEAFF.